The subject of this entry is one T cell receptor (beta chain). These data come from a study of blood T cell repertoires in COVID-19. On the study more broadly: Samples taken during acute and convalescent COVID-19 were collected in the United States, Italy and Spain.

Germline loops: CDR1 SGHRS, CDR2 YFSETQ. V was cut by 0 bases and J by 0 bases, with 10 bases left in between. This CDR3 contains 16 residues. Generated by immunoSEQ multiplex PCR, the TCRdb table keeps only in-frame clones and is missing some. The repertoire includes hundreds of thousands of clones, about four fifths of them detected once, and 3.6% sits in the top ten. This sequence originates from a woman between 40 and 55 years old who had been exposed to COVID-19. The V gene is TRBV5-1, the J gene TRBJ1-3; a weak D match, TRBD1 (6 bases). The specimen was PBMCs or T cells enriched from blood (not recorded which). Here the CDR3 reads CASSLGQALSGNTIYF. The CDR3 bases are TGCGCCAGCAGCTTGGGACAGGCCCTCTCTGGAAACACCATATATTTT.